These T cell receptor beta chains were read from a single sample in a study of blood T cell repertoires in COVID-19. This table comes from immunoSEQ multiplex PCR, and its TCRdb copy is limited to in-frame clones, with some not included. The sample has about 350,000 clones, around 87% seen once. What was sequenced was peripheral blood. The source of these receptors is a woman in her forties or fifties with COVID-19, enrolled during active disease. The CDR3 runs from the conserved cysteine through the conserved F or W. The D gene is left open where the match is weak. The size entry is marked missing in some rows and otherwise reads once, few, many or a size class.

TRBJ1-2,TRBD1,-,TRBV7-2,TGTGCCAGCAGCCCCCAGGGGGCCTATGGCTACACCTTC,CASSPQGAYGYTF
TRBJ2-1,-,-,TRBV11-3,TGTGCCAGCACCTACAGCAGCAATGAGCAGTTCTTC,CASTYSSNEQFF
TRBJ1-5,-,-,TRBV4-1,TGCGCCAGCAGCCCCCCAGGCGGGGGAGGCCGCAATCAGCCCCAGCATTTT,CASSPPGGGGRNQPQHF
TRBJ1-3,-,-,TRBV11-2,TGTGCCAGCAGCTTAGAGTGGGTAGCAGGAAACACCATATATTTT,CASSLEWVAGNTIYF
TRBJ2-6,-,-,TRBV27,TGTGCCAGCACCCCCTGGGGACATGAATTCTCTGGGGCCAACGTCCTGACTTTC,CASTPWGHEFSGANVLTF
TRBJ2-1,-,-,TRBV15,TGTGCCACCAGCAGCGTAAGACTAGTAAAGGGGAATGAGCAGTTCTTC,CATSSVRLVKGNEQFF
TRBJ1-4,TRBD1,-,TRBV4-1,TGCGCCAGCAGCTCGACAGGGTCCGGTGAAAAACTGTTTTTT,CASSSTGSGEKLFF
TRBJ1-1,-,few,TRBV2,TGTGCCAGCAGTGATCGGGGGGCCACTGAAGCTTTCTTT,CASSDRGATEAFF
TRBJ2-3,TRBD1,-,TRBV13,TGTGCCAGCAGCTGGGCCCCCGGGACAGAGCCTAGCACAGATACGCAGTATTTT,CASSWAPGTEPSTDTQYF
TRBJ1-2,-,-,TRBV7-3,TGTGCCAGCAGCCAAAGGGGTGGCTATGGCTACACCTTC,CASSQRGGYGYTF